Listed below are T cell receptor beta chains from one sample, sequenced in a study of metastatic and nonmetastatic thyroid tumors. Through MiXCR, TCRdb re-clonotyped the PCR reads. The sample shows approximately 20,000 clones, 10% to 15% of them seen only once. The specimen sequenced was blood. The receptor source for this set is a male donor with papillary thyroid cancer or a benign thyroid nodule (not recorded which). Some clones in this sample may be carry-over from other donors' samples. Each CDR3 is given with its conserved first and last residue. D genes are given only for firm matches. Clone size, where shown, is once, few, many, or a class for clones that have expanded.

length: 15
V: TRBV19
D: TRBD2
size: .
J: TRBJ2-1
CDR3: CASSTVAGGRNEQFF
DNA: TGTGCCAGTAGTACCGTAGCGGGAGGGAGGAATGAGCAGTTCTTC

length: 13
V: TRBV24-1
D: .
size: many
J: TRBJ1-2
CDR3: CATSDSEGYGYTF
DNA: TGTGCCACCAGTGATTCTGAAGGCTATGGCTACACCTTC

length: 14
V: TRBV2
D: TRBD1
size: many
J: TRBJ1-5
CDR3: CASSYGQGSQPQHF
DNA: TGTGCCAGCAGCTATGGACAGGGAAGTCAGCCCCAGCATTTT

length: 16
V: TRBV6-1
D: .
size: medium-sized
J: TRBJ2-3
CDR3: CASSRGVGRSTDTQYF
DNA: TGTGCCAGCAGTCGAGGTGTGGGACGTAGCACAGATACGCAGTATTTT

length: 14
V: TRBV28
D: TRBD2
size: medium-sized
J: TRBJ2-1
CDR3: CASSLAGGNNEQFF
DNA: TGTGCCAGCAGTCTAGCGGGAGGAAACAATGAGCAGTTCTTC

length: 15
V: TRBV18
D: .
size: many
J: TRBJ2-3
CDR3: CASSPRLVGTDTQYF
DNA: TGTGCCAGCTCACCAAGGCTAGTTGGGACAGATACGCAGTATTTT

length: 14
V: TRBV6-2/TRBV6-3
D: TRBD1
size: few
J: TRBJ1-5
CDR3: CASATGGYEQPQHF
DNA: TGTGCCAGCGCCACAGGGGGGTACGAACAGCCCCAGCATTTT

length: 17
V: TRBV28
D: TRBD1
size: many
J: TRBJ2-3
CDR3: CASIRGVDRTPTDTQYF
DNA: TGTGCCAGCATTCGGGGCGTGGACAGGACCCCAACAGATACGCAGTATTTT

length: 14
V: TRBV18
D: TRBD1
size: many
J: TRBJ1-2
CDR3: CASSPGQEPYGYTF
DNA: TGTGCCAGCTCACCTGGACAGGAACCATATGGCTACACCTTC

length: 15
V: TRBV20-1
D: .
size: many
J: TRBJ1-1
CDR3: CSARDWGLTNTEAFF
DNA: TGCAGTGCTAGAGATTGGGGTTTGACGAACACTGAAGCTTTCTTT

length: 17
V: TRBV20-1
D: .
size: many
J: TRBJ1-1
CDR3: CSARDRGLGRMNTEAFF
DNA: TGCAGTGCTAGAGATCGGGGTCTCGGACGGATGAACACTGAAGCTTTCTTT

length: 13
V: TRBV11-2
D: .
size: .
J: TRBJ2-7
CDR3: CASMGQGSYEQYF
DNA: TGTGCCAGCATGGGGCAGGGCTCCTACGAGCAGTACTTC

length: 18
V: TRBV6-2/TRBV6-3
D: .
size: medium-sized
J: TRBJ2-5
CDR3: CASSQGHPSSSGQETQYF
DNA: TGTGCCAGCAGTCAGGGACATCCTAGTAGTAGCGGCCAAGAGACCCAGTACTTC

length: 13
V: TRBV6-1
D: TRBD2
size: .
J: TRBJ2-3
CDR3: CASGRLADDTQYF
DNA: TGTGCCAGCGGTCGACTAGCGGACGATACGCAGTATTTT

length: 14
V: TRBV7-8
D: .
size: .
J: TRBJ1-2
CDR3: CASSFGTSGTGYTF
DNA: TGTGCCAGCAGCTTTGGGACTAGCGGGACTGGCTACACCTTC

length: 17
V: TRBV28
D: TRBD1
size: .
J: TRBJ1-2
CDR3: CASSQNTQKGGGYGYTF
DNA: TGTGCCAGCAGTCAAAATACCCAGAAAGGGGGCGGCTATGGCTACACCTTC

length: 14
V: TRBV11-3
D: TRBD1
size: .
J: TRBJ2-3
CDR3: CASSARQGHDTQYF
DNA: TGTGCCAGCAGCGCGAGACAGGGTCATGATACGCAGTATTTT